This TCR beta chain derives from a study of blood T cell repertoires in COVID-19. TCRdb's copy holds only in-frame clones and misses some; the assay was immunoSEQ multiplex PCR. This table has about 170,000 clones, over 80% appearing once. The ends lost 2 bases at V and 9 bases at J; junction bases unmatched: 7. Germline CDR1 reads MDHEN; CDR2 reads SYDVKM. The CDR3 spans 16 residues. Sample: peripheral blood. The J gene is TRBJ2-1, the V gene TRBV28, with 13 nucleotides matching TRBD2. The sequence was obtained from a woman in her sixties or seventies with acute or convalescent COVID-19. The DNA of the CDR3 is TGTGCCAGCAGTTTAGCTGGGACTAGCGGGAATAGTGAGCAGTTCTTC. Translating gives CASSLAGTSGNSEQFF.